This entry describes one T cell receptor beta chain. This sample stems from a study of blood T cell repertoires in COVID-19. Study at large: Acute-phase and convalescent COVID-19 samples originated in the United States, Italy and Spain. Sources were T cells, B-cell-depleted T cells, or PBMCs; the material itself was cDNA or gDNA.

The V gene's germline CDR1 is PRHDT and CDR2 FYEKMQ (reference sequence). With 5 bases clipped from V and 4 bases from J, the junction kept 10 bases outside the gene matches. The CDR3 consists of 15 residues. Per the original data handling: Reference gene primer amplification gave nucleated cell count estimates. The data were produced by immunoSEQ multiplex PCR, yet TCRdb's version contains in-frame clones alone and is incomplete. D and trimming come from the DNA, and the V and J calls and clone size come from that table. The repertoire holds over 300,000 clones, with about 83% as singletons. Material for sequencing was peripheral blood. The source is a woman aged 45-60 years with acute or convalescent COVID-19. V and J are TRBV13 and TRBJ1-1; 7 bases line up with TRBD1. CDR3: CASSAYRDRSTEAFF. The DNA of the CDR3 is TGTGCCAGCAGCGCCTACCGGGACAGATCCACTGAAGCTTTCTTT.